A selection of T cell receptor beta chains follows, all from one sample in a study of T and B cells in COVID-19 patients. Using its own MiXCR run on the multiplex PCR reads, TCRdb lists one record per CDR3 protein. The sample has under 8,500 distinct CDR3 sequences; about 30% are singletons. The sample consisted of blood. These receptors were collected from a human donor with active COVID-19. The conserved cysteine and the conserved F or W are not part of the CDR3 here.

CDR3 protein,V gene,J gene,CDR3 length
ASSPQVQRPNTGELF,TRBV18,TRBJ2-2,15
AISESRARQETQY,TRBV10-3,TRBJ2-5,13
ASSVTSGGAYNEQF,TRBV6-1,TRBJ2-1,14
ASSSQGPGNTQY,TRBV6-6,TRBJ2-3,12
ASSSSGGLRETQY,TRBV5-6,TRBJ2-5,13
ASHDRNTGELF,TRBV21-1,TRBJ2-2,11
ASSSRGILYNEQF,TRBV5-1,TRBJ2-1,13
ASSMFREGEQY,TRBV19,TRBJ2-7,11
ASSLGTLNYGYT,TRBV13,TRBJ1-2,12
ASRTGTAYQPQH,TRBV6-6,TRBJ1-5,12
ATSDPRGGGETQY,TRBV24-1,TRBJ2-5,13
ASSSWLTGTDTQY,TRBV5-1,TRBJ2-3,13
ASSLAGADNSPLH,TRBV7-6,TRBJ1-6,13
ASSIVSGNTGELF,TRBV19,TRBJ2-2,13
ASSSPKRVEKNTGELF,TRBV5-8,TRBJ2-2,16
ASSWVGGRGNSPLH,TRBV5-1,TRBJ1-6,14
ASSLIARGPYNEQF,TRBV13,TRBJ2-1,14
AISESLVGPNSYEQY,TRBV10-3,TRBJ2-7,15
ASNRYGTDTQY,TRBV6-5,TRBJ2-3,11
ASRATSLGQETQY,TRBV4-2,TRBJ2-5,13
ASSQGPQGSNYGYT,TRBV7-6,TRBJ1-2,14
SARTDVYSNQPQH,TRBV20-1,TRBJ1-5,13
ASSLYGGGAPDTQY,TRBV12-3/TRBV12-4,TRBJ2-3,14
ASRDRDNQPQH,TRBV19,TRBJ1-5,11
SVVSLSGNIQY,TRBV29-1,TRBJ2-4,11
ATSAARSTGGYT,TRBV15,TRBJ1-2,12
ASSRGQLNEKLF,TRBV6-6,TRBJ1-4,12
ASSPGGELNRPQH,TRBV19,TRBJ1-5,13
ASSSGGDRGRTNYGYT,TRBV13,TRBJ1-2,16
ASSPYGTGVTGELF,TRBV6-5,TRBJ2-2,14
ASSSPGLAGDKETQY,TRBV6-6,TRBJ2-5,15
ASSLDTGQGAKEQY,TRBV7-6,TRBJ2-7,14
ASSFTIAGTGSGNEQF,TRBV19,TRBJ2-1,16
AISVTWGTGELF,TRBV6-5,TRBJ2-2,12
ASSEAWGGTSPLH,TRBV6-5,TRBJ1-6,13
ASSPMGGGTEAF,TRBV12-3/TRBV12-4,TRBJ1-1,12
ASSSRQGTYEQY,TRBV11-2,TRBJ2-7,12
ASTKEWGAGKLF,TRBV11-1,TRBJ1-4,12
ASSYSRDLQETQY,TRBV6-2/TRBV6-3,TRBJ2-5,13
ASSLTGEEEKLF,TRBV12-3/TRBV12-4,TRBJ1-4,12
SARNAGRETQY,TRBV20-1,TRBJ2-5,11